These 30 T cell receptor beta chains originate from one sample sequenced in a study of cytomegalovirus exposure and HLA in healthy donors. The PCR employed 60 Vbeta primers together with 13 Jbeta primers. Clones were sequenced by immunoSEQ multiplex PCR, and TCRdb holds only the in-frame ones, with some missing. The sample records about 130,000 clones, over 70% being singletons. The sample consisted of PBMCs. The receptors were sampled from a woman between 45 and 60 years old in good health and CMV-seronegative.

V gene TRBV27 combines with J gene TRBJ2-3; TRBD1 might be the D (6 bases). The CDR3 length is 15 residues. Trimming shortened V by 6 bases and J by 1 base, and 14 bases separated the two germline ends. In germline, CDR1 is MNHEY, CDR2 SMNVEV (reference sequence). The CDR3, as DNA: TGTGCCAGCAGCCTTAGACAGGTCGGCACAGATACGCAGTATTTT. Translating gives CASSLRQVGTDTQYF.

The chain recombines TRBV30 with TRBJ1-5; 7 positions agree with TRBD1. Germline V lookup: CDR1 GTSNPN, CDR2 SVGIG (reference sequence). The CDR3 extends over 15 amino acids. The V and J ends lost 0 bases and 3 bases, in that order; junction bases with no gene match: 5. The CDR3 protein is CAWSVRGGLNQPQHF. CDR3 DNA sequence: TGTGCCTGGAGTGTACGAGGGGGCCTCAATCAGCCCCAGCATTTT.

The V and J genes are TRBV6-5 and TRBJ1-4, with TRBD1 as a possible D gene (6 bases). Trimming removed 4 bases from V and 7 bases from J, with 16 bases in between. The CDR3 runs to 15 residues. Germline CDR1 reads MNHEY; CDR2 reads SVGAGI. The CDR3 coding sequence is TGTGCCAGCAGTTCACAGGGAGCCGCTCGTGAAAAACTGTTTTTT. Its translation is CASSSQGAAREKLFF.

This rearrangement joins TRBV5-1 to TRBJ2-1; TRBD2 might be the D (6 bases). Germline CDR1 SGHRS, CDR2 YFSETQ. The CDR3 length is 17 residues. Trimming stripped 0 bases from V and 0 bases from J, with 13 bases between. CDR3 nucleotide sequence: TGCGCCAGCAGCTTGGCCCCTAGCGCGAGCTCCTACAATGAGCAGTTCTTC. Translation gives CASSLAPSASSYNEQFF. Drawing the rest from reference TRBV5-1 and TRBJ2-1, the complete variable domain is KAGVTQTPRYLIKTRGQQVTLSCSPISGHRSVSWYQQTPGQGLQFLFEYFSETQRNKGNFPGRFSGRQFSNSRSEMNVSTLELGDSALYLCASSLAPSASSYNEQFFGPGTRLTVL.

The gene calls are TRBV30 and TRBJ2-1; 7 nucleotides agree with TRBD1. The J segment lost 2 bases and the V segment lost 2 bases, leaving 6 bases of the junction unmatched. Germline values: CDR1 GTSNPN, CDR2 SVGIG (reference sequence). The CDR3 totals 15 residues. CDR3 sequence (DNA): TGTGCCTGGAGTATTGGACAGGTGACCTACAATGAGCAGTTCTTC. This translates into CAWSIGQVTYNEQFF.

The V and J genes are TRBV9 and TRBJ2-3; TRBD2 matches 10 bases. There are 17 residues in the CDR3. Germline V gene data show CDR1 as SGDLS and CDR2 as YYNGEE. The junction had 9 bases not matched to a gene; V was cut back by 0 bases and J by 5 bases. CDR3 bases: TGTGCCAGCAGCGTAGAGGGGCTAGCGGGAGTGGGAGATACGCAGTATTTT. It encodes CASSVEGLAGVGDTQYF. The variable domain in full, with the rest retrieved from reference TRBV9 and TRBJ2-3, is DSGVTQTPKHLITATGQRVTLRCSPRSGDLSVYWYQQSLDQGLQFLIQYYNGEERAKGNILERFSAQQFPDLHSELNLSSLELGDSALYFCASSVEGLAGVGDTQYFGPGTRLTVL.

This clone was seen once. Compared with germline, one end of the junction differs, possibly owing to a read error. The chain employs TRBV7-9 and TRBJ2-7, with 9 bases lining up with TRBD1. Looked up from germline, CDR1 is SEHNR and CDR2 is FQNEAQ (reference sequence). This CDR3 has 15 residues. The CDR3: CSSSLGQGKVNEQYF. CDR3 DNA sequence: TGTTCCAGCAGCTTAGGACAGGGGAAGGTAAACGAGCAGTACTTC.

The chain is built from TRBV30 and TRBJ1-2; perhaps TRBD1 as D (5 bases). Trimming took 2 bases from V and 4 from J, leaving 8 bases between them. The CDR3 covers 12 residues. Germline CDR1 GTSNPN, CDR2 SVGIG (reference sequence). In DNA form, the CDR3 reads TGTGCCTGGAGTAGACAGAGCTATGGCTACACCTTC. It yields the protein CAWSRQSYGYTF.

The rearrangement joins TRBV28 to TRBJ2-1, with TRBD2 matching over 10 bases. V lost 4 bases to trimming and J lost 7 bases; unmatched junction nucleotides: 4. The CDR3 consists of 14 residues. Germline CDR1 MDHEN, CDR2 SYDVKM. In nucleotides, the CDR3 is TGTGCCAGCAGTTCCCAGCGGGGGGGTAATGAGCAGTTCTTC. It specifies CASSSQRGGNEQFF.

The J gene is TRBJ2-1, the V gene TRBV29-1, with D maybe TRBD2 (6 bases). V was cut by 5 bases and J by 9 bases, with 17 bases left in between. The CDR3 is 13 residues long. The germline V gene has CDR1 SQVTM and CDR2 ANQGSEA. The CDR3 nucleotides read TGCAGCGTTAGACTAGGTGGAGGTTTTGAGCAGTTCTTC. It specifies CSVRLGGGFEQFF.

The sample holds a few counts of this clone. The chain recombines TRBV7-9 with TRBJ1-5; 8 bases are a match to TRBD1. CDR1 and CDR2 from the germline V gene are SEHNR and FQNEAQ (reference sequence). V lost 5 bases and J lost 6; bases outside the gene matches: 3. The CDR3 runs 13 residues. The DNA for the CDR3 is TGTGCCAGCAGCGTGACAGGGGTTCAGCCCCAGCATTTT. It is translated as CASSVTGVQPQHF.

The V gene is TRBV30, the J gene TRBJ2-2; 9 bases agree with TRBD2. J was trimmed by 2 bases and V by 3 bases; bases with no gene match: 1. The CDR3 covers 14 residues. The V gene's germline CDR1 is GTSNPN and CDR2 SVGIG (reference sequence). The CDR3 here is CAWRTSGNTGELFF. The CDR3 nucleotides are TGTGCCTGGAGGACTAGCGGCAACACCGGGGAGCTGTTTTTT. The whole variable domain, remainder taken from reference TRBV30 and TRBJ2-2, is SQTIHQWPATLVQPVGSPLSLECTVEGTSNPNLYWYRQAAGRGLQLLFYSVGIGQISSEVPQNLSASRPQDRQFILSSKKLLLSDSGFYLCAWRTSGNTGELFFGEGSRLTVL.

V usage is TRBV6-1 and J usage is TRBJ1-3, with TRBD1 matching over 7 bases. V dropped 6 bases and J dropped 2; count of bases not matched to a gene: 4. Germline loops: CDR1 MNHNS, CDR2 SASEGT. CDR3 size: 14 residues. In DNA form, the CDR3 reads TGTGCCAGCAGCAGTACAGGGGCTGGAAACACCATATATTTT. It encodes CASSSTGAGNTIYF.

The chain employs TRBV6-6 and TRBJ2-7; D gene unclear. The V gene lost 8 bases and the J gene lost 4 bases, with 9 bases spanning the gap. The CDR3 sequence is 11 residues long. The germline V gene has CDR1 MNHNY and CDR2 SVGAGI (reference sequence). The CDR3 region is CASGFSYEQYF. The DNA for the CDR3 is TGTGCCAGCGGTTTTTCTTACGAGCAGTACTTC.

The rearrangement joins TRBV7-2 to TRBJ2-1; the match to TRBD2 covers 8 bases. The CDR3 consists of 13 residues. After removal of 8 bases from V and 5 bases from J, the junction contained 5 bases not matched to a gene. Germline CDR1 is SGHTA and CDR2 is FQGNSA. The CDR3 reads CASAGGLNNEQFF. CDR3 in DNA: TGTGCCAGCGCGGGAGGATTGAACAATGAGCAGTTCTTC.

The CDR3 region has the DNA TGTGCCAGCAGTTCACTAGCGGGGGAGGGCTACGAGCAGTACTTC. Translation: CASSSLAGEGYEQYF. The rearrangement links TRBV28 to TRBJ2-7, with 11 bases lining up with TRBD2. CDR1 MDHEN and CDR2 SYDVKM come from the germline V gene. V lost 4 bases, J lost 3 bases, and 5 bases stayed unmatched. The CDR3 covers 15 residues.

This chain joins TRBV7-8 and TRBJ2-3; 8 bases are a match to TRBD2. Losses at the gene ends were 3 bases for V and 1 base for J; bases not matched to a gene: 6. The CDR3 is 16 residues long. CDR1 and CDR2 from the germline V gene are SGHVS and FQNEAQ. DNA for the CDR3: TGTGCCAGCAGCTTCCCGTTTAGCGGGGGCACAGATACGCAGTATTTT. Translating it yields CASSFPFSGGTDTQYF.

V is TRBV29-1 and J is TRBJ2-3, with TRBD2 matching over 8 bases. The CDR3 contains 14 residues. Germline V gene data show CDR1 as SQVTM and CDR2 as ANQGSEA. With V trimmed by 6 bases and J by 5 bases, 10 bases remained unmatched. The CDR3 DNA reads as TGCAGCGTAGATGGGGGACTAGGCTTAGATACGCAGTATTTT. Translated, it gives CSVDGGLGLDTQYF.

This clone was detected a few times. The chain is built from TRBV25-1 and TRBJ2-4, with 7 bases lining up with TRBD1. Trimming removed 7 bases from V and 6 bases from J; junction bases left unmatched: 0. This CDR3 contains 11 residues. The V gene's germline CDR1 is MGHDK and CDR2 SYGVNS. CDR3 sequence reads: CASNRGNIQYF. The CDR3 bases are TGTGCCAGCAACAGGGGAAACATTCAGTACTTC.

The chain joins TRBV25-1 to TRBJ1-5, with D unresolved. Trimming removed 8 bases at V and 0 bases at J, with 14 bases between. This CDR3 has 15 residues. Germline assignment: CDR1 MGHDK and CDR2 SYGVNS. CDR3: CASREFPHSNQPQHF. The CDR3 region has the DNA TGTGCCAGCCGGGAGTTCCCTCATAGCAATCAGCCCCAGCATTTT.

CDR3 protein: CASSLGRPGPQHF. CDR3 nucleotides: TGTGCCAGCAGCTTGGGACGGCCGGGGCCCCAGCATTTT. This chain links TRBV5-8 with TRBJ1-5; the D is unclear. The ends were cut back, 0 bases at V and 9 bases at J, with 10 bases in the middle. CDR1 is SGHTS and CDR2 is YDEGEE in the germline V gene. This CDR3 spans 13 amino acids. Looking up the rest from reference TRBV5-8 and TRBJ1-5 gives the full variable domain: EAGVTQSPTHLIKTRGQQATLRCSPISGHTSVYWYQQALGLGLQFLLWYDEGEERNRGNFPPRFSGRQFPNYSSELNVNALELEDSALYLCASSLGRPGPQHFGDGTRLSIL.

A note on this clone: A junction boundary mismatches the germline segment, possibly from a read error. The CDR3 DNA sequence: TGTGCCACCAGCAGAGATCGGTCCTACGAGCGGTACTTC. Its translation is CATSRDRSYERYF. This chain links TRBV15 with TRBJ2-7; D is ambiguous. The germline V gene encodes CDR1 LNHNV and CDR2 YYDKDF (reference sequence). The CDR3 loop spans 13 amino acids.

This chain joins TRBV10-3 and TRBJ1-1; no clear D gene. The CDR3 runs to 13 residues. V lost 11 bases and J 0 bases, leaving 13 bases between the germline ends. Germline assignment: CDR1 ENHRY and CDR2 SYGVKD. The CDR3 nucleotides are TGTGCCTCGGCGGGGTTCATGAACACTGAAGCTTTCTTT. It specifies CASAGFMNTEAFF.

The chain is built from TRBV4-1 and TRBJ2-2; no clear D. This CDR3 has 13 amino acids. CDR1 is MGHRA, CDR2 YSYEKL, per germline. V gave up 0 bases and J gave up 5 bases, with 4 bases separating them. Here the CDR3 reads CASSQDSTGELFF. The CDR3 DNA reads TGCGCCAGCAGCCAAGATAGTACCGGGGAGCTGTTTTTT.

The rearrangement joins TRBV30 to TRBJ2-3; no clear D. V was clipped by 5 bases and J by 2 bases, with 8 bases between them. The CDR3 contains 12 residues. Germline V gene lookup returns CDR1 GTSNPN and CDR2 SVGIG (reference sequence). The CDR3, as DNA: TGTGCCTGGGGAAGACACACAGATACGCAGTATTTT. This gives the protein CAWGRHTDTQYF. The full variable domain, its missing parts supplied by reference TRBV30 and TRBJ2-3, is SQTIHQWPATLVQPVGSPLSLECTVEGTSNPNLYWYRQAAGRGLQLLFYSVGIGQISSEVPQNLSASRPQDRQFILSSKKLLLSDSGFYLCAWGRHTDTQYFGPGTRLTVL.

The gene calls are TRBV7-9 and TRBJ2-3; 8 nucleotides align to TRBD2. The CDR3 loop spans 16 amino acids. Trimming at V came to 5 bases and at J to 5 bases, leaving 12 bases not matched to a gene. Per germline, CDR1 SEHNR and CDR2 FQNEAQ (reference sequence). CDR3 in DNA: TGTGCCAGCAGCGAGACAAGCGGGAGTTTAGGAGATACGCAGTATTTT. It yields the protein CASSETSGSLGDTQYF.

This clone was counted only a few times. This rearrangement joins TRBV28 to TRBJ2-7; the match to TRBD1 covers 11 bases. Germline V gene lookup returns CDR1 MDHEN and CDR2 SYDVKM. Losses at the gene ends were 3 bases for V and 2 bases for J; bases not matched to a gene: 3. The length of the CDR3 is 15 residues. CDR3 DNA sequence: TGTGCCAGCAGTTTGTCGGACAGGGGGCCCTACGAGCAGTACTTC. This sequence encodes CASSLSDRGPYEQYF. Full variable domain (outside the CDR3, taken from reference TRBV28 and TRBJ2-7): DVKVTQSSRYLVKRTGEKVFLECVQDMDHENMFWYRQDPGLGLRLIYFSYDVKMKEKGDIPEGYSVSREKKERFSLILESASTNQTSMYLCASSLSDRGPYEQYFGPGTRLTVT.

The chain is built from TRBV28 and TRBJ1-1, with TRBD1 matching over 7 bases. Germline-derived CDR1 and CDR2 are MDHEN and SYDVKM. CDR3 length: 15 residues. The ends lost 6 bases at V and 0 bases at J; junction bases unmatched: 7. The DNA of the CDR3 is TGTGCCAGCAGGCGTTCGACAGGGATGAACACTGAAGCTTTCTTT. Its protein product is CASRRSTGMNTEAFF.

The chain uses TRBV7-2 and TRBJ2-1, with 10 bases lining up with TRBD2. The germline V gene has CDR1 SGHTA and CDR2 FQGNSA. With V trimmed by 5 bases and J by 6 bases, 10 bases remained unmatched. CDR3 length: 16 residues. In DNA, the CDR3 is TGTGCCAGCAGCCCAACAAGCGGGAGGGGAGGCAATGAGCAGTTCTTC. Encoded protein: CASSPTSGRGGNEQFF.

The CDR3 nucleotides are TGTGCCAGCAGCTTTTCGGACAGGATCTACGAGCAGTACTTC. Translated, it gives CASSFSDRIYEQYF. The genes are TRBV5-6 and TRBJ2-7; 7 nucleotides match TRBD1. This CDR3 spans 14 amino acids. V shed 2 bases, J shed 3 bases, and the junction held 5 bases outside the gene matches. The V gene's germline CDR1 is SGHDT and CDR2 YYEEEE.